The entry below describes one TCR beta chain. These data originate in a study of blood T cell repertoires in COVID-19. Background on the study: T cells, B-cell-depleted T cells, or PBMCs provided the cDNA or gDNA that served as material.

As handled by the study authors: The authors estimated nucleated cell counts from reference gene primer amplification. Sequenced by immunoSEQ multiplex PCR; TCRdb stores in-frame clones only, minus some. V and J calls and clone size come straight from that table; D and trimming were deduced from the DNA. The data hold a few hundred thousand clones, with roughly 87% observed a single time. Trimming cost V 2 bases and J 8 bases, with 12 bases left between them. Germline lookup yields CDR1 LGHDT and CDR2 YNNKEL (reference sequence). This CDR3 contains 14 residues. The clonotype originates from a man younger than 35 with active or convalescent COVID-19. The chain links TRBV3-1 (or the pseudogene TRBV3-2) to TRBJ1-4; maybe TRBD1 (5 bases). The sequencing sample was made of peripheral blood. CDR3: CASSQNFRGEKLFF. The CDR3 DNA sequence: TGTGCCAGCAGCCAAAACTTTAGGGGAGAAAAACTGTTTTTT.